These T cell receptor beta chains were read from a single sample in a study of cytomegalovirus exposure and HLA in healthy donors. TCRdb keeps only in-frame clones here, not all; method: immunoSEQ multiplex PCR. There are 150,000 to 200,000 clones in the sample; about 80% occur only once, and around 7% lies in the top ten. The sample taken for sequencing was PBMCs. Receptor source: a man younger than 40 in good health and CMV-seropositive. The CDR3 runs from the conserved cysteine through the conserved F or W. Fields, in order: J gene, D gene, clone size, V gene, CDR3 length, CDR3 DNA, CDR3 protein. A D gene is named only where the DNA matches it firmly. A row's size may be missing; if present it is once, few, many or a size class.

j_gene: TRBJ2-7
d_gene: TRBD1
abundance: -
v_gene: TRBV2
len: 16
CDR3nt: TGTGCCAGCAGTGAAAATCCGGGGACAGGGACCTACGAGCAGTACTTC
CDR3aa: CASSENPGTGTYEQYF

j_gene: TRBJ2-4
d_gene: TRBD2
abundance: -
v_gene: TRBV27
len: 14
CDR3nt: TGTGCCAGCAGTCCCCGGACTAGCCGGAACATTCAGTACTTC
CDR3aa: CASSPRTSRNIQYF

j_gene: TRBJ1-1
d_gene: -
abundance: -
v_gene: TRBV15
len: 13
CDR3nt: TGTGCCACCAGCCTTGGGGCGAACACTGAAGCTTTCTTT
CDR3aa: CATSLGANTEAFF

j_gene: TRBJ2-1
d_gene: TRBD2
abundance: -
v_gene: TRBV7-9
len: 16
CDR3nt: TGTGCCAGCAGCTTATCAACGACTAGCGGGAGGGAGTCAGACTTCTTC
CDR3aa: CASSLSTTSGRESDFF

j_gene: TRBJ1-1
d_gene: -
abundance: -
v_gene: TRBV6-6
len: 14
CDR3nt: TGTGCCAGCAGTTACTCCGAGGGGAACACTGAAGCTTTCTTT
CDR3aa: CASSYSEGNTEAFF

j_gene: TRBJ2-5
d_gene: TRBD1
abundance: -
v_gene: TRBV30
len: 12
CDR3nt: TGTGCCGGCCAGGGGGCCGAAGAGACCCAGTACTTC
CDR3aa: CAGQGAEETQYF

j_gene: TRBJ1-5
d_gene: -
abundance: few
v_gene: TRBV9
len: 15
CDR3nt: TGTGCCAGCAGCGTAGATGGAGGGTCCGGACAGCCCCAGCATTTT
CDR3aa: CASSVDGGSGQPQHF

j_gene: TRBJ1-1
d_gene: -
abundance: -
v_gene: TRBV11-3
len: 16
CDR3nt: TGTGCCAGCAGCAACCAGGGCTGGGGAAAGAACACTGAAGCTTTCTTT
CDR3aa: CASSNQGWGKNTEAFF

j_gene: TRBJ1-2
d_gene: -
abundance: -
v_gene: TRBV4-3
len: 17
CDR3nt: TGCGCCAGCAGCCAATCAGTCCGGGTTTCTTGGAACTATGGCTACACCTTC
CDR3aa: CASSQSVRVSWNYGYTF

j_gene: TRBJ2-7
d_gene: TRBD1
abundance: once
v_gene: TRBV7-9
len: 11
CDR3nt: TGTGCCAGCAGCTCGAGGGGGCGCATCTACTTC
CDR3aa: CASSSRGRIYF

j_gene: TRBJ1-4
d_gene: -
abundance: -
v_gene: TRBV9
len: 16
CDR3nt: TGTGCCAGCAGCTCACGGGTGGGAGGGATTAATGAAAAACTGTTTTTT
CDR3aa: CASSSRVGGINEKLFF

j_gene: TRBJ2-5
d_gene: TRBD2
abundance: -
v_gene: TRBV7-2
len: 16
CDR3nt: TGTGCCAGCAGCTCCAGGCGAGCGGGAGTCGGTGAGACCCAGTACTTC
CDR3aa: CASSSRRAGVGETQYF

j_gene: TRBJ1-5
d_gene: -
abundance: -
v_gene: TRBV4-1
len: 14
CDR3nt: TGCGCCAGCAGCCAAGATACGGGGAGGCAGCCCCAGCATTTT
CDR3aa: CASSQDTGRQPQHF

j_gene: TRBJ2-7
d_gene: -
abundance: -
v_gene: TRBV6-6
len: 13
CDR3nt: TGTGCCAGCAGTACAGCCTCGTGGGACGAGCAGTACTTC
CDR3aa: CASSTASWDEQYF

j_gene: TRBJ2-6
d_gene: TRBD1
abundance: once
v_gene: TRBV4-2
len: 17
CDR3nt: TGTGCCAGCAGCCAAGTCCAGGGGGCAACTGGGGCCAACGTCCTGACTTTC
CDR3aa: CASSQVQGATGANVLTF

j_gene: TRBJ2-2
d_gene: TRBD1
abundance: -
v_gene: TRBV25-1
len: 17
CDR3nt: TGTGCCAGCAGTGAATTCCGGACAGGGTGCACCACCGGGGAGCTGTTTTTT
CDR3aa: CASSEFRTGCTTGELFF

j_gene: TRBJ1-1
d_gene: -
abundance: -
v_gene: TRBV14
len: 16
CDR3nt: TGTGCCAGCAGCCCGCGGACGGGAGAGGAGAACACTGAAGCTTTCTTT
CDR3aa: CASSPRTGEENTEAFF

j_gene: TRBJ2-3
d_gene: TRBD2
abundance: -
v_gene: TRBV28
len: 16
CDR3nt: TGTGCCAGCAGTTCCGATGGACTAGCGGGAGCTGATACGCAGTATTTT
CDR3aa: CASSSDGLAGADTQYF

j_gene: TRBJ2-1
d_gene: TRBD1
abundance: -
v_gene: TRBV5-6
len: 15
CDR3nt: TGTGCCAGCAGCCGATTACAGGGGGTCGGCAATGAGCAGTTCTTC
CDR3aa: CASSRLQGVGNEQFF

j_gene: TRBJ2-4
d_gene: -
abundance: -
v_gene: TRBV27
len: 16
CDR3nt: TGTGCCAGCAGTTTATCCTGGCCGTTAGCCAAAAACATTCAGTACTTC
CDR3aa: CASSLSWPLAKNIQYF